The 13 T cell receptor beta chains given below trace back to one sample, sequenced in a study of OX40 agonist ivuxolimab in advanced cancers. The table came from immunoSEQ multiplex PCR; TCRdb's copy has only in-frame clones and leaves some out. Of 50,000 to 75,000 clones listed, over 75% were seen once; the top ten hold more than 1.2%. The starting material was CD4+ or CD8+ T cells sorted from blood, obtained in a trial of the OX40 agonist ivuxolimab. The receptors were sampled from an adult with an advanced solid tumor such as melanoma, head and neck, liver or kidney cancer.

The chain joins TRBV11-3 to TRBJ2-3; D is uncertain. V was clipped by 1 base and J by 2 bases, with 7 bases between them. The CDR3 is made up of 14 amino acids. Germline assignment: CDR1 SGHNT and CDR2 YENEEA. In DNA form, the CDR3 reads TGTGCCAGCAGCTTAGGAGAAGTCACAGATACGCAGTATTTT. Its translation: CASSLGEVTDTQYF.

V usage is TRBV5-5 and J usage is TRBJ1-2; 11 bases are a match to TRBD1. The CDR3 has 16 residues. The V segment lost 2 bases and the J segment 4 bases; nucleotides outside the gene matches: 7. Germline CDR1 and CDR2: SGHKS and YYEKEE (reference sequence). This CDR3 reads CASSFGQGARSYGYTF. CDR3 DNA sequence: TGTGCCAGCAGCTTTGGACAGGGGGCGCGGAGCTATGGCTACACCTTC.

The chain couples TRBV11-2 to TRBJ2-1, with D perhaps matching TRBD2 (6 bases). This CDR3 contains 14 residues. Trimming shortened V by 5 bases and J by 9 bases, and 17 bases separated the two germline ends. Germline CDR1 SGHAT, CDR2 FQNNGV. In DNA, the CDR3 is TGTGCCAGCAGCGTGACTAGAGGGAGTGCTGAGCAGTTCTTC. Protein product: CASSVTRGSAEQFF.

J is TRBJ1-6 and V is TRBV14, with TRBD1 identical over 9 bases. This CDR3 contains 14 residues. With 5 bases clipped from V and 8 bases from J, the junction kept 4 bases outside the gene matches. Germline assignment: CDR1 SGHDN and CDR2 FVKESK. This chain's CDR3 is CASSFRDRDSPLHF. CDR3 DNA sequence: TGTGCCAGCAGCTTCCGGGACAGGGATTCACCCCTCCACTTT.

The chain has TRBV11-2 and TRBJ1-5, with D possibly TRBD1 on 6 matching bases. Trimming took 0 bases from V and 7 from J, leaving 16 bases between them. CDR1 and CDR2 (germline): SGHAT, FQNNGV. The CDR3 spans 16 residues. CDR3 region: CASSLEQTGLGQPQHF. The CDR3 DNA is TGTGCCAGCAGCTTAGAACAAACAGGGCTGGGACAGCCCCAGCATTTT.

This chain joins TRBV30 and TRBJ1-1; D gene uncertain. V lost 5 bases and J 1 base, leaving 8 bases between the germline ends. CDR3 length: 12 amino acids. The V gene's germline CDR1 is GTSNPN and CDR2 SVGIG (reference sequence). CDR3 nucleotides: TGTGCCTGGGGGCGCGGGAACACTGAAGCTTTCTTT. Translated, it gives CAWGRGNTEAFF.

The chain has TRBV5-1 and TRBJ2-7, with 7 bases aligning to TRBD1. J gave up 7 bases and V 6 bases, and 10 bases lay outside the gene matches. Germline V lookup: CDR1 SGHRS, CDR2 YFSETQ. There are 13 residues in the CDR3. This CDR3 is CASTSWDSLEQYF. CDR3 DNA: TGCGCCAGCACCTCCTGGGACAGCCTTGAGCAGTACTTC.

The CDR3 loop is CASSAGQGSSGANVLTF. The CDR3 coding sequence is TGTGCCAGTAGTGCTGGACAGGGTAGCTCTGGGGCCAACGTCCTGACTTTC. This chain joins TRBV19 and TRBJ2-6, with 8 bases matching TRBD1. The CDR3 sequence is 17 residues long. CDR1 is LNHDA and CDR2 is SQIVND in the germline V gene (reference sequence). V trimming: 5 bases; J trimming: 0 bases; junction bases outside the gene matches: 6.

This clone has a single count. This chain uses TRBV2 with TRBJ1-5; possibly TRBD1 for D (5 bases). The CDR3 loop spans 15 amino acids. Per germline, CDR1 SNHLY and CDR2 FYNNEI. Trimming stripped 6 bases from V and 4 bases from J, with 16 bases between. The chain's CDR3 is CASSIGASPNQPQHF. The CDR3 coding sequence is TGTGCCAGCAGCATCGGGGCTTCTCCTAATCAGCCCCAGCATTTT.

The chain employs TRBV7-2 and TRBJ1-2; no definite D call. V was pared by 1 base and J by 8 bases, with 8 bases between. Germline V gene data show CDR1 as SGHTA and CDR2 as FQGNSA. The CDR3 runs to 12 residues. CDR3 nucleotides: TGTGCCAGCAGCTTAGTTAACGGGGGCTACACCTTC. Translating it yields CASSLVNGGYTF.

V is TRBV7-8 and J is TRBJ2-5; 10 bases fit TRBD2. There are 15 residues in the CDR3. Germline lookup yields CDR1 SGHVS and CDR2 FQNEAQ. J was trimmed by 5 bases and V by 3 bases; bases with no gene match: 6. The CDR3 DNA is TGTGCCAGCAGCTTGCTAGCGGGAGCTGGCGAGACCCAGTACTTC. It translates to CASSLLAGAGETQYF.

The CDR3 region is CASSPDRGNRAEAFF. For the CDR3, the DNA is TGTGCCAGCAGCCCCGACCGGGGAAACCGGGCTGAAGCTTTCTTT. The chain recombines TRBV7-9 with TRBJ1-1; D is uncertain. Germline V CDR1 and CDR2: SEHNR, FQNEAQ (reference sequence). The CDR3 is made up of 15 amino acids. V was cut by 5 bases and J by 6 bases, with 19 bases left in between.

The gene calls are TRBV5-1 and TRBJ2-2; D gene ambiguous. The CDR3 is 13 residues long. Germline CDR1 and CDR2: SGHRS and YFSETQ. The V and J ends lost 0 bases and 4 bases respectively, with 4 bases between them. The CDR3 nucleotides are TGCGCCAGCAGCTTGGAAGCCACCGGGGAGCTGTTTTTT. Translating gives CASSLEATGELFF.